A selection of T cell receptor beta chains follows, all from one sample in a study of blood T cell repertoires in COVID-19. The protocol was immunoSEQ multiplex PCR, while the TCRdb copy is restricted to in-frame clones and leaves out a portion. The sample gives approximately 290,000 clones, approximately 83% of which show up once; approximately 14% is in the top ten. Source material: peripheral blood. These receptors were obtained from a person aged 70 to 85 with COVID-19, enrolled during active disease. Each CDR3 is given without its conserved first and last residue.

CDR3,V,J,length
AISGGTGGSSYNSPLH,TRBV10-3,TRBJ1-6,16
AWSPLSGSPLH,TRBV30,TRBJ1-6,11
ASSQETGSNYGYT,TRBV4-2,TRBJ1-2,13
ASSTDRVADTQY,TRBV11-2,TRBJ2-3,12
AILTGAPPFYGYT,TRBV2,TRBJ1-2,13
ASSLAGKYEQF,TRBV5-1,TRBJ2-1,11
ASSLGQGIATNEKLF,TRBV7-2,TRBJ1-4,15
SVEEGAGGSDTQY,TRBV29-1,TRBJ2-3,13
ASSSGDSTYEQY,TRBV5-1,TRBJ2-7,12
ASGGGGRNTGELF,TRBV5-4,TRBJ2-2,13
ASSRQGILTGTGVEKLF,TRBV6-6,TRBJ1-4,17
ASSYRDRGYEQY,TRBV5-5,TRBJ2-7,12
ASSQELAGPYNEQF,TRBV5-6,TRBJ2-1,14
ASSYGRGSTDTQY,TRBV6-2/TRBV6-3,TRBJ2-3,13
ASSAASGGAWGTQY,TRBV27,TRBJ2-3,14
ASIRGREETQY,TRBV2,TRBJ2-5,11
ASSLEVRNQPQH,TRBV6-1,TRBJ1-5,12
ASSAGTRSLQH,TRBV5-4,TRBJ1-5,11
ASSLSGTSGTYEQY,TRBV3-1/TRBV3-2,TRBJ2-7,14
ASSSQRDQPQH,TRBV3-1/TRBV3-2,TRBJ1-5,11
ASRLEAPGQFNYGYT,TRBV13,TRBJ1-2,15